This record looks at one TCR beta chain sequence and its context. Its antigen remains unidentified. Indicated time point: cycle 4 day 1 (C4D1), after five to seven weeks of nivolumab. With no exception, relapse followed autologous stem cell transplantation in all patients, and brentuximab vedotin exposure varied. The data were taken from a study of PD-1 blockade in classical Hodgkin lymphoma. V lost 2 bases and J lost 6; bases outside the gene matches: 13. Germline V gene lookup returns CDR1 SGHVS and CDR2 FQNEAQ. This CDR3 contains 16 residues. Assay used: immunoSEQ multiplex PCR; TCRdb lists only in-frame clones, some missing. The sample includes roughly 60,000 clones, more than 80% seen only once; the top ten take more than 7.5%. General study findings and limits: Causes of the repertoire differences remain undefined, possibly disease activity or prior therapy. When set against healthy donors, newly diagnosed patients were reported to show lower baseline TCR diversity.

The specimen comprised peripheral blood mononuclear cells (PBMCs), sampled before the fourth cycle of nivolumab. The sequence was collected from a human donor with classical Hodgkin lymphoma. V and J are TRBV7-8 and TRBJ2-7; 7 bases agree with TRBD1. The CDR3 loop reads CASSLWAGTAWLEQYF. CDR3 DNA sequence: TGTGCCAGCAGCTTATGGGCCGGGACAGCATGGCTCGAGCAGTACTTC.